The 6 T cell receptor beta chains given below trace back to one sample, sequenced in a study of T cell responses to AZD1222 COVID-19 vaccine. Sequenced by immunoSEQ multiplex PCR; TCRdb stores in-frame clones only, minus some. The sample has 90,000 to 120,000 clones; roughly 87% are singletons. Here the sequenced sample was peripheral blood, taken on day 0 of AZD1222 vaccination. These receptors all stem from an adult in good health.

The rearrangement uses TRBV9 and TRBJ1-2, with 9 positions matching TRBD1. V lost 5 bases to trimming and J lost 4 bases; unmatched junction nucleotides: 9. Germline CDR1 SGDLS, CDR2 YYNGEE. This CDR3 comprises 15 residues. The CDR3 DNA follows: TGTGCCAGCAGGGCCAACAGGGGGCTCGGCTATGGCTACACCTTC. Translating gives CASRANRGLGYGYTF.

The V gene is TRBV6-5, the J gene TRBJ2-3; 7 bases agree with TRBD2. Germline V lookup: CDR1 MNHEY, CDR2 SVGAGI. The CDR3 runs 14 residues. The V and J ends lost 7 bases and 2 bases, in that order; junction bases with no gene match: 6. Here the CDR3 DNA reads TGTGCCAGCACCCGGGACTACCCCACAGATACGCAGTATTTT. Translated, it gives CASTRDYPTDTQYF.

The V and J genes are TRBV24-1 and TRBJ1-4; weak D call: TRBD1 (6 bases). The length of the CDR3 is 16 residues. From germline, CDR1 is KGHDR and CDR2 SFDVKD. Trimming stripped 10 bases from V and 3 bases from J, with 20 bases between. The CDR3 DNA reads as TGTGCCACGAATAAGGTGTGGGGGCCACCTAATGAAAAACTGTTTTTT. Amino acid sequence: CATNKVWGPPNEKLFF.

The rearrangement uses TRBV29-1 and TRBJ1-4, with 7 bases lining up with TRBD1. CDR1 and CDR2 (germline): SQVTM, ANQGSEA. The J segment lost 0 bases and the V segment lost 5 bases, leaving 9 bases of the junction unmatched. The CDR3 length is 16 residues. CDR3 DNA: TGCAGCGTTAAAGGGGGACAGTATGCAACTAATGAAAAACTGTTTTTT. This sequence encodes CSVKGGQYATNEKLFF. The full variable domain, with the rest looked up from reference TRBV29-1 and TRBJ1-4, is SAVISQKPSRDICQRGTSLTIQCQVDSQVTMMFWYRQQPGQSLTLIATANQGSEATYESGFVIDKFPISRPNLTFSTLTVSNMSPEDSSIYLCSVKGGQYATNEKLFFGSGTQLSVL.

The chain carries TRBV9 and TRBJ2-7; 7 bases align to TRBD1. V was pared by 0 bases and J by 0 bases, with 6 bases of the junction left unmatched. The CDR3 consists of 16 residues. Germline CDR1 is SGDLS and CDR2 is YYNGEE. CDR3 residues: CASSVAGTEISYEQYF. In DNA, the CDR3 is TGTGCCAGCAGCGTAGCCGGGACAGAGATCTCCTACGAGCAGTACTTC. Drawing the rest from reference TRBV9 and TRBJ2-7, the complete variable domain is DSGVTQTPKHLITATGQRVTLRCSPRSGDLSVYWYQQSLDQGLQFLIQYYNGEERAKGNILERFSAQQFPDLHSELNLSSLELGDSALYFCASSVAGTEISYEQYFGPGTRLTVT.

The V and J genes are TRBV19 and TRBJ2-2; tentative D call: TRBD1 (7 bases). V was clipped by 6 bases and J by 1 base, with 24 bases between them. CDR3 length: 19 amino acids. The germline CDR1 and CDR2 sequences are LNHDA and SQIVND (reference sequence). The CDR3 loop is CASSSPQGGWDRNTGELFF. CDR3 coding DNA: TGTGCCAGTAGCTCCCCGCAGGGGGGATGGGATAGGAACACCGGGGAGCTGTTTTTT.